Presented here are 20 T cell receptor beta chains from one specimen sequenced in a study of regulatory T cells in long-lasting Graves disease. The authors built TCR beta libraries using iRepertoire HTBI primers and Arm-PCR of CDR3 regions. TCRdb reanalysed the multiplex PCR reads using MiXCR and keeps one entry per CDR3 protein. The profile shows more than 350,000 distinct CDR3 sequences, roughly a fifth of them singletons. Time point reported: persistent/refractory GD, antithyroid drugs over 5 years with positive TRAb. Preparation of the TCR library used RNA extracted from PBMCs. Specimen: peripheral blood mononuclear cells (PBMCs), collected when the disease was refractory, from a patient treated with antithyroid drugs. The receptors stem from a female donor with Graves disease.

The chain recombines TRBV7-2 with TRBJ1-5, with TRBD1 matching over 7 bases. Germline assignment: CDR1 SGHTA and CDR2 FQGNSA. The CDR3 covers 16 residues. V shed 4 bases and J 4 bases; nucleotides not matched to a gene: 10. In DNA, the CDR3 is TGTGCCAGCAGCTCAGGGGCCAGGGGGACTAATCAGCCCCAGCATTTT. This codes for CASSSGARGTNQPQHF.

This chain connects TRBV27 to TRBJ1-1, with 8 bases matching TRBD1. This CDR3 has 13 amino acids. V shed 5 bases and J 8 bases; nucleotides not matched to a gene: 7. Germline V gene data show CDR1 as MNHEY and CDR2 as SMNVEV (reference sequence). In nucleotides, the CDR3 is TGTGCCAGCAGTCCGGGACAGGCGGAGGAAGCTTTCTTT. Translation: CASSPGQAEEAFF.

This clonotype was seen only a few times. The gene calls are TRBV9 and TRBJ2-2; 15 bases are shared with TRBD2. This CDR3 is 18 amino acids long. The V gene end was trimmed by 0 bases and the J gene end by 7 bases; junction bases not matched to a gene: 7. CDR1 is SGDLS, CDR2 YYNGEE, per germline. CDR3 residues: CASSVAGTSGRIGGELFF. The CDR3, as DNA: TGTGCCAGCAGCGTAGCAGGGACTAGCGGGAGGATTGGCGGGGAGCTGTTTTTT.

The CDR3: CASSPRGAGQGHEQYF. CDR3 nucleotides: TGTGCCAGCTCACCACGGGGAGCGGGACAGGGTCACGAGCAGTACTTC. V gene TRBV18 combines with J gene TRBJ2-7; 9 nucleotides agree with TRBD1. With 1 base clipped from V and 5 bases from J, the junction kept 9 bases outside the gene matches. The germline CDR1 and CDR2 sequences are KGHSH and LQKENI. The CDR3 has 16 amino acids.

Remarks on this clonotype: At one end, the junction sequence differs from germline, possibly due to a read error. The chain employs TRBV15 and TRBJ1-2; possibly TRBD1 for D (6 bases). The CDR3 is made up of 14 amino acids. Germline V CDR1 and CDR2: LNHNV, YYDKDF (reference sequence). CDR3 amino acids: CATSGEGGGRGYTF. CDR3 nucleotide sequence: TGTGCCACCAGCGGAGAGGGTGGGGGCCGAGGCTACACCTTC.

This clonotype was observed a single time. Since a much larger clone is just one base distant, this may be a read error. V usage is TRBV27 and J usage is TRBJ1-5; TRBD1 matches at 8 bases. The germline gives CDR1 MNHEY, CDR2 SMNVEV (reference sequence). The CDR3 is 15 amino acids. The CDR3 sequence: CACSQQGELNQPQHF. The CDR3 nucleotides are TGTGCCTGCAGTCAACAGGGGGAACTCAATCAGCCCCAGCATTTT.

The CDR3 DNA is TGTGCCAGCAGCTCCCAGGGGGGCGGTACAGATACGCAGTATTTT. It translates to CASSSQGGGTDTQYF. The chain links TRBV11-3 to TRBJ2-3, with D possibly matching TRBD1 (7 bases). CDR1 SGHNT and CDR2 YENEEA come from the germline V gene. This CDR3 has 15 residues. V lost 4 bases, J lost 3 bases, and 14 bases lay in between.

This clonotype was seen ten or more times. The V call is TRBV12-3 or TRBV12-4, the J call TRBJ2-7; D may be TRBD1 (5 bases). This CDR3 spans 14 amino acids. V was trimmed by 6 bases and J by 6 bases, leaving 18 bases between them. As DNA, the CDR3 is TGTGCCAGCAGCCGTACCCCAACAGGAACCGAGCAGTACTTC. Translating it yields CASSRTPTGTEQYF.

This clonotype was counted many times. V and J are TRBV12-3 or TRBV12-4 and TRBJ2-2; TRBD1 might be the D (6 bases). This CDR3 region has 14 residues. V was trimmed by 1 base and J by 7 bases, leaving 10 bases between them. DNA for the CDR3: TGTGCCAGCAGTTTAGTCGCAGGGGTCGGGGAGCTGTTTTTT. Its protein product is CASSLVAGVGELFF.

This clonotype has ten or more counts. The CDR3 loop is CASSQHFGQETQYF. The CDR3 bases are TGTGCCAGCAGCCAACACTTCGGCCAAGAGACCCAGTACTTC. V usage is TRBV11-2 and J usage is TRBJ2-5, with D uncertain. The germline V and J ends were trimmed by 5 bases and 1 base, with 11 bases remaining between them. CDR1 and CDR2 from the germline V gene are SGHAT and FQNNGV. The CDR3 has 14 residues.

A few counts support this clonotype. The chain carries TRBV7-9 and TRBJ1-5; 8 bases align to TRBD1. From germline, CDR1 is SEHNR and CDR2 FQNEAQ (reference sequence). V lost 3 bases and J lost 5; bases outside the gene matches: 3. This CDR3 is built from 14 residues. This chain's CDR3 is CASSFGTGHQPQHF. The CDR3 nucleotides are TGTGCCAGCAGCTTCGGGACAGGCCATCAGCCCCAGCATTTT.

This clonotype came up many times. The chain employs TRBV19 and TRBJ2-5; 7 bases line up with TRBD2. V lost 3 bases to trimming and J lost 0 bases; unmatched junction nucleotides: 4. The CDR3 runs to 15 residues. From germline, CDR1 is LNHDA and CDR2 SQIVND (reference sequence). CDR3 in amino acids: CASSMGGTNQETQYF. CDR3 nucleotide sequence: TGTGCCAGTAGTATGGGTGGGACTAACCAAGAGACCCAGTACTTC.

This clonotype was found once. Here the CDR3 omits its conserved ending phenylalanine or tryptophan, so a read error is the likely source. The J gene is TRBJ2-2, the V gene TRBV3-1; D call uncertain. This CDR3 has 16 amino acids. V dropped 2 bases and J dropped 6 bases, with 16 bases sitting between them. Germline lookup yields CDR1 LGHDT and CDR2 YNNKEL (reference sequence). This chain's CDR3 is CASSQKDLRVAGELFS. For the CDR3, the DNA is TGTGCCAGCAGCCAAAAGGACCTCCGGGTGGCCGGGGAGCTGTTTTCT.

There are many counts of this clonotype. The chain joins TRBV28 to TRBJ1-1, with D perhaps matching TRBD1 (5 bases). The V end lost 6 bases, the J end lost 10 bases, and 12 bases lay between the germline ends. This CDR3 is 11 amino acids long. Germline CDR1 reads MDHEN; CDR2 reads SYDVKM. The CDR3 DNA is TGTGCCAGCAGCCCCGGCGGGGGAGCTTTCTTT. As protein: CASSPGGGAFF.

In this sample, this clonotype turned up a few times. This chain connects TRBV6-5 to TRBJ2-1, with unresolved D. CDR1 and CDR2 from the germline V gene are MNHEY and SVGAGI. Trimming stripped 6 bases from V and 9 bases from J, with 15 bases between. The CDR3 covers 13 residues. CDR3 sequence: CASRYRTAIEQFF. The DNA for the CDR3 is TGTGCCAGCAGATACCGGACGGCTATTGAGCAGTTCTTC.

This clonotype was observed at least ten times. The genes are TRBV2 and TRBJ1-1, with 7 positions matching TRBD1. This CDR3 has 14 residues. Germline V gives CDR1 SNHLY, CDR2 FYNNEI. The V segment lost 7 bases and the J segment 7 bases; nucleotides outside the gene matches: 12. The CDR3 nucleotides read TGTGCCAGCACCCCCAGGGGGGAAGGTGGTGAAGCTTTCTTT. Amino acids: CASTPRGEGGEAFF. Using reference TRBV2 and TRBJ1-1 for the parts outside the CDR3, the full variable domain is EPEVTQTPSHQVTQMGQEVILRCVPISNHLYFYWYRQILGQKVEFLVSFYNNEISEKSEIFDDQFSVERPDGSNFTLKIRSTKLEDSAMYFCASTPRGEGGEAFFGQGTRLTVV.

This clonotype came up many times. The chain uses TRBV27 and TRBJ1-2; D possibly corresponds to TRBD1 (5 bases). V dropped 4 bases and J dropped 2 bases, with 14 bases sitting between them. The germline V gene encodes CDR1 MNHEY and CDR2 SMNVEV (reference sequence). The CDR3 covers 15 residues. The CDR3 reads CASSSPGKGNYGYTF. Here the CDR3 DNA reads TGTGCCAGCAGTTCCCCAGGGAAGGGGAACTATGGCTACACCTTC.

The rearrangement uses TRBV5-1 and TRBJ2-1; maybe TRBD1 (5 bases). V lost 2 bases, J lost 0 bases, and 15 bases lay in between. The CDR3 is made up of 17 amino acids. Germline CDR1 is SGHRS and CDR2 is YFSETQ. CDR3 amino acids: CASSFLLGPSSYNEQFF. CDR3 nucleotide sequence: TGCGCCAGCAGCTTCCTCCTGGGGCCGAGCTCCTACAATGAGCAGTTCTTC. Looking up the rest from reference TRBV5-1 and TRBJ2-1 gives the full variable domain: KAGVTQTPRYLIKTRGQQVTLSCSPISGHRSVSWYQQTPGQGLQFLFEYFSETQRNKGNFPGRFSGRQFSNSRSEMNVSTLELGDSALYLCASSFLLGPSSYNEQFFGPGTRLTVL.

The rearrangement joins TRBV2 to TRBJ2-1; TRBD1 matches 7 bases. Trimming took 10 bases from V and 6 from J; bases not matched to a gene: 12. The germline gives CDR1 SNHLY, CDR2 FYNNEI. This CDR3 is built from 14 residues. CDR3: CATNHRDRGNEQFF. CDR3 DNA sequence: TGTGCCACAAACCACCGGGACAGAGGCAATGAGCAGTTCTTC.

The chain joins TRBV6-1 to TRBJ1-1; 9 bases are shared with TRBD1. Germline lookup yields CDR1 MNHNS and CDR2 SASEGT. J lost 5 bases, V lost 0 bases, and 4 bases had no gene match. CDR3 length: 15 amino acids. The CDR3 coding sequence is TGTGCCAGCAGTGAAGCGATGGGACAGGGAACTGAAGCTTTCTTT. Protein product: CASSEAMGQGTEAFF.